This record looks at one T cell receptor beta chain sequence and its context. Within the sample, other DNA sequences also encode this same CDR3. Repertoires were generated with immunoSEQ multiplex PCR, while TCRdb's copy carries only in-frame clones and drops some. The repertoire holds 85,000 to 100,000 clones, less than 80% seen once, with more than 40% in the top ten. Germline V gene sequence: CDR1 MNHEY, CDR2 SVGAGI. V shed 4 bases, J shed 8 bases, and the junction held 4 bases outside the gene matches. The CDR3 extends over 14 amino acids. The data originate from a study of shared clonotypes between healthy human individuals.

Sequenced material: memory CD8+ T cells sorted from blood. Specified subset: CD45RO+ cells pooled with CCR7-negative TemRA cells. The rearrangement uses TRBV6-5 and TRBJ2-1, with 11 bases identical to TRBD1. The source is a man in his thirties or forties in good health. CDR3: CASSSGTGGYEQFF. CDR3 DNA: TGTGCCAGCAGTTCCGGGACAGGGGGGTATGAGCAGTTCTTC.